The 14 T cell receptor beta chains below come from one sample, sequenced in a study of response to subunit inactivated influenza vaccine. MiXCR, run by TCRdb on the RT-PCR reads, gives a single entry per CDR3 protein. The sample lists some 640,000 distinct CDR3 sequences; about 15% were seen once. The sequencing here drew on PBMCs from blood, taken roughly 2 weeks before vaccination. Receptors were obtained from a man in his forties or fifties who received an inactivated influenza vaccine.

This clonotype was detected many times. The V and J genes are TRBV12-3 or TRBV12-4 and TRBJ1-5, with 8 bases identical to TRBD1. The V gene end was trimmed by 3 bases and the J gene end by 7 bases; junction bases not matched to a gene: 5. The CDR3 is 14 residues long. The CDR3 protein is CASSFTGGGQPQHF. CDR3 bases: TGTGCCAGCAGTTTCACAGGGGGTGGACAGCCCCAGCATTTT.

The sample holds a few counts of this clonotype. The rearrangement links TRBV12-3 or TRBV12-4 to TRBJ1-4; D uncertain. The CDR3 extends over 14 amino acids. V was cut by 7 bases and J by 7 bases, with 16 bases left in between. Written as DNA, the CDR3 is TGTGCCAGCACCACGGTTGGAGAGGGTGAAAAACTGTTTTTT. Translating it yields CASTTVGEGEKLFF.

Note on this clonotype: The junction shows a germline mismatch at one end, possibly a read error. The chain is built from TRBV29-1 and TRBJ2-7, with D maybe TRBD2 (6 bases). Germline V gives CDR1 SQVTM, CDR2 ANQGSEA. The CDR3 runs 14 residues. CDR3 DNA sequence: TGCAGCGTGAGACGAAGCCCGGGGGAACGGTATCAAAACTTC. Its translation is CSVRRSPGERYQNF.

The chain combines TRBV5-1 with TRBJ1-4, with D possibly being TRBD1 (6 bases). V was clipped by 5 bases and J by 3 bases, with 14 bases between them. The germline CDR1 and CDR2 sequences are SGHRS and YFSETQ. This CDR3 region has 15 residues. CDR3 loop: CASSFSGASNEKLFF. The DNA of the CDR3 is TGCGCCAGCAGTTTTTCAGGGGCGTCTAATGAAAAACTGTTTTTT. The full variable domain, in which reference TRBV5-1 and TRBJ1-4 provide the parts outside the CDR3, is KAGVTQTPRYLIKTRGQQVTLSCSPISGHRSVSWYQQTPGQGLQFLFEYFSETQRNKGNFPGRFSGRQFSNSRSEMNVSTLELGDSALYLCASSFSGASNEKLFFGSGTQLSVL.

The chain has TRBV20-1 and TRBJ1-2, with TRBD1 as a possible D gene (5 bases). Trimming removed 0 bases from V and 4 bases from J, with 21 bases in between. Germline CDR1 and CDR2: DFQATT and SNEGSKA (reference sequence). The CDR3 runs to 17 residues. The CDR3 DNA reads TGCAGTGCTAGAGATCACATTATATCGGGGGAGACCTATGGCTACACCTTC. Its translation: CSARDHIISGETYGYTF.

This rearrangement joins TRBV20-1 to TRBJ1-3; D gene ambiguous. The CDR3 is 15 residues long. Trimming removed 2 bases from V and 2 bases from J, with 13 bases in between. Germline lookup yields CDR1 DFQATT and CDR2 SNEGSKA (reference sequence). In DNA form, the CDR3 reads TGCAGTGCTAGAAGCCTTCCCCCTACTGGAAACACCATATATTTT. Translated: CSARSLPPTGNTIYF.

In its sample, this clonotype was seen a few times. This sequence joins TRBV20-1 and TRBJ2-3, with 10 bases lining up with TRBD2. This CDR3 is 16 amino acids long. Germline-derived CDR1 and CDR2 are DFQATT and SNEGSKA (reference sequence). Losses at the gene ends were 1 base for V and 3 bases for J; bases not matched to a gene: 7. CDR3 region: CSARASGRAWTDTQYF. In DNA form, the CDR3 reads TGCAGTGCTAGAGCGAGCGGGAGGGCCTGGACAGATACGCAGTATTTT.

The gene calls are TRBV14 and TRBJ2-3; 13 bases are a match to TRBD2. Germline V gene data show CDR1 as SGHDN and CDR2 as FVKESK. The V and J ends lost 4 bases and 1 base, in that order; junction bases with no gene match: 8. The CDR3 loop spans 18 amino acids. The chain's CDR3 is CASSLGLAGPLGTDTQYF. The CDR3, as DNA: TGTGCCAGCAGCCTGGGACTAGCGGGGCCCCTGGGCACAGATACGCAGTATTTT.

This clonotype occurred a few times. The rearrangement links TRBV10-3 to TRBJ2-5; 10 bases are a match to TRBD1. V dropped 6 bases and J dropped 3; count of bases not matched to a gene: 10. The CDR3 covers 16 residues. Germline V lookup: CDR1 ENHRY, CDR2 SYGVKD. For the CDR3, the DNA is TGTGCCATCAGCGACCCGGGACAGGGGAAGGAAGAGACCCAGTACTTC. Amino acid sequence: CAISDPGQGKEETQYF.

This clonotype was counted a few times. The CDR3 nucleotides read TGTGCCAGCAGTTTAAGTAGCGGGGGTACCACAGATACGCAGTATTTT. Translated: CASSLSSGGTTDTQYF. The chain has TRBV27 and TRBJ2-3, with TRBD2 matching 9 bases. The CDR3 length is 16 residues. Germline V gene data show CDR1 as MNHEY and CDR2 as SMNVEV (reference sequence). V trimming: 2 bases; J trimming: 2 bases; junction bases outside the gene matches: 5.

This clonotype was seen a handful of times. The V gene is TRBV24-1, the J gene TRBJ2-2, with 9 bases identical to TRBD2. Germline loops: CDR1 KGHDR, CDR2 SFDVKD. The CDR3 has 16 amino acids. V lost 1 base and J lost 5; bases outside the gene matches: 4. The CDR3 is CATSDFRGLATGELFF. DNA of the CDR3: TGTGCCACCAGTGATTTCCGGGGACTAGCTACCGGGGAGCTGTTTTTT.

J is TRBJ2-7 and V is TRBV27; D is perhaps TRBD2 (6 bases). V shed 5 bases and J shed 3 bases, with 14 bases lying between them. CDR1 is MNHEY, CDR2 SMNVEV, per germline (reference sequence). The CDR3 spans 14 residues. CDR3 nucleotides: TGTGCCAGCAGTCCCTACGTGGGAGGCTACGAGCAGTACTTC. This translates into CASSPYVGGYEQYF.

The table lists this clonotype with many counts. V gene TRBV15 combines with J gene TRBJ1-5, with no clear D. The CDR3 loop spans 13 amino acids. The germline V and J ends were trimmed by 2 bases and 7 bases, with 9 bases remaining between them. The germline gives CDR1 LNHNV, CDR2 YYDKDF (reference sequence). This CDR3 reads CATSRSPAQPQHF. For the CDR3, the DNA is TGTGCCACCAGCAGATCCCCGGCGCAGCCCCAGCATTTT.

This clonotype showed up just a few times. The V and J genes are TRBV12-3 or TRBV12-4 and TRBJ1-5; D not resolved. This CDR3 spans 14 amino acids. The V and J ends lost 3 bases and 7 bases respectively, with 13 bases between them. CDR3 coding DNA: TGTGCCAGCAGTTTTTTTTTAGGGAAACAGCCCCAGCATTTT. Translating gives CASSFFLGKQPQHF.